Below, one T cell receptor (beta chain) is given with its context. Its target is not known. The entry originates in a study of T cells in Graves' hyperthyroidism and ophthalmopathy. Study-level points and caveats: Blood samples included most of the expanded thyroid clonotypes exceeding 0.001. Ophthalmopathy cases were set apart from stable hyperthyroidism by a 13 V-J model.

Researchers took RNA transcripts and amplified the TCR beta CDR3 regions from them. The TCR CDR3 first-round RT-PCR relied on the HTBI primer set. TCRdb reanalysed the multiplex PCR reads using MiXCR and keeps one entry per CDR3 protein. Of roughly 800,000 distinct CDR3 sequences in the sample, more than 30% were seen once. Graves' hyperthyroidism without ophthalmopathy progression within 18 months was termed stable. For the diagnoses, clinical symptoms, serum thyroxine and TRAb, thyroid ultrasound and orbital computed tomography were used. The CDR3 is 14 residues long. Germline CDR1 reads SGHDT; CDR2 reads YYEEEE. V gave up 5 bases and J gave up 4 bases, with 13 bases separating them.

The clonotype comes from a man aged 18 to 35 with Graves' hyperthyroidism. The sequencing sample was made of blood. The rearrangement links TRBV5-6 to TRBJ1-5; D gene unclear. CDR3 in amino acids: CASSRVGINQPQHF. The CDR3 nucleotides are TGTGCCAGCAGTAGGGTCGGGATAAATCAGCCCCAGCATTTT.